A single T cell receptor beta chain is shown here with its context. The data are from a study of blood T cell repertoires in COVID-19. Study summary: COVID-19 samples from acute and convalescent phases originated in the United States, Italy and Spain. T cells, B-cell-depleted T cells, or PBMCs supplied cDNA or gDNA.

In assigning cohorts, the study relied on participant-reported clinical history. Germline-derived CDR1 and CDR2 are ENHRY and SYGVKD. This CDR3 spans 15 amino acids. The trim removed 9 bases at V and 5 bases at J, leaving 9 bases unmatched. In the original analysis: Quantification of nucleated cells was approximated via reference gene primer amplification. Libraries were prepared by immunoSEQ multiplex PCR; TCRdb keeps only in-frame clonotypes and omits some of them. That table is the source of V, J and clone size, and D and trimming were worked out from the DNA. The sample lists roughly 200,000 clones, just over 85% occurring once.

The J gene is TRBJ2-2, the V gene TRBV10-3; TRBD1 agrees at 10 bases. The TCR comes from a woman aged 40 to 55 with acute COVID-19. The sample was PBMCs or T cells enriched from blood (not recorded which). The CDR3 sequence is CAMNSPGQGTGELFF. DNA of the CDR3: TGTGCCATGAACAGCCCGGGACAGGGGACCGGGGAGCTGTTTTTT.